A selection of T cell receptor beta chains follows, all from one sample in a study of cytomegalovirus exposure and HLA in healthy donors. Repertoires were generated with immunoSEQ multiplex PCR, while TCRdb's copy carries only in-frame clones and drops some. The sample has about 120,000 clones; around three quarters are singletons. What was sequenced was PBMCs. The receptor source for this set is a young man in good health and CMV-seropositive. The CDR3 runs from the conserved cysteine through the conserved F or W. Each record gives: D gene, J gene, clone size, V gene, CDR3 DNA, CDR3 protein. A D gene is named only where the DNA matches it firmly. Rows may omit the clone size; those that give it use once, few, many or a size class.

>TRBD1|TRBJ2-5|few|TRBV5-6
TGTGCCAGCAGCTTGGTAACAGGGGGCAAGGAGACCCAGTACTTC
CASSLVTGGKETQYF
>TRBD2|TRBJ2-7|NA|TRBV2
TGTGCCAGCAGGGCGGGACTAGCGGTCTCCTACGAGCAGTACTTC
CASRAGLAVSYEQYF
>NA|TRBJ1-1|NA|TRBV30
TGTGCCTGGAGTGTACTAGACTACACTGAAGCTTTCTTT
CAWSVLDYTEAFF
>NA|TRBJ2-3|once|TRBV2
TGTGCCAGCAGTGACACCCCGGGCACAGATACGCAGTATTTT
CASSDTPGTDTQYF
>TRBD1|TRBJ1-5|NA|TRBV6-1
TGTGCCAGCAGTGTATACAGGGGGGGCAATCAGCCCCAGCATTTT
CASSVYRGGNQPQHF
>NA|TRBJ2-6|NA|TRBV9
TGTGCCAGCAGTGGACTTCGCGCTGGGGCCAACGTCCTGACTTTC
CASSGLRAGANVLTF
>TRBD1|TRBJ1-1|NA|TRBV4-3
TGCGCCAGCAGCCACGGGACAGGGTTGAACACTGAAGCTTTCTTT
CASSHGTGLNTEAFF
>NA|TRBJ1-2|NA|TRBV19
TGTGCCAGTAGTATGGCGGAGGGAGTTAGACATGGCTACACCTTC
CASSMAEGVRHGYTF
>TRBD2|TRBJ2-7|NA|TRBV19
TGTGCCAGTAGGAAAGGGACTAGCGGGGCCTACGAGCAGTACTTC
CASRKGTSGAYEQYF
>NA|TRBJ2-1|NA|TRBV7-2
TGTGCCAGCAGCTGGCTCTCCCACGGGTACAATGAGCAGTTCTTC
CASSWLSHGYNEQFF
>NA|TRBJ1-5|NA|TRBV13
TGTGCCAGCAGCTTAATGCGGGGGAGCGGGCCCCAGCATTTT
CASSLMRGSGPQHF
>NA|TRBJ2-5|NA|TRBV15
TGTGCCACCAGCAGAGTCATGGGCGAGGAGACCCAGTACTTC
CATSRVMGEETQYF
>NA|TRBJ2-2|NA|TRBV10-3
TGTGCCATCAGTGAGACTGGAGAAGCCATCCGGGGAGGGCTGTTTTTT
CAISETGEAIRGGLFF
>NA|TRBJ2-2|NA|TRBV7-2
TGTGCCAGCAGCTTATATTCCCAGACCGGGGAGCTGTTTTTT
CASSLYSQTGELFF
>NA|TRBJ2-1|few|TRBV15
TGTGCCACCAGCAGAGTTCATACGGGGGGCTTCGAGCAGTTCTTC
CATSRVHTGGFEQFF
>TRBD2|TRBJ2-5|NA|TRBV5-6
TGTGCCAGCAGCTTGGCCTGGGGGGGCCAAGAGACCCAGTACTTC
CASSLAWGGQETQYF
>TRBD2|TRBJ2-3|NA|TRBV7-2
TGTGCCAGCAGCGCTGGTAGCGGGGGAGATACGCAGTATTTT
CASSAGSGGDTQYF
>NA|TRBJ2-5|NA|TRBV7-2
TGTGCCAGCAGCTCGGGACAATTGGAGACCCAGTACTTC
CASSSGQLETQYF
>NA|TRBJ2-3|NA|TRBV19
TGTGCCAGTAAATCACTCTCAGATACGCAGTATTTT
CASKSLSDTQYF
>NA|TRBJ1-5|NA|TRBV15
TGTGCCACCAGCAGAGATCTTCAGAATCAGCCCCAGCATTTT
CATSRDLQNQPQHF
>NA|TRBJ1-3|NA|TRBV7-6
TGTGCCAGCAGCTCTTGGCGTCGGGAAAGCTCTGGAAACACCATATATTTT
CASSSWRRESSGNTIYF
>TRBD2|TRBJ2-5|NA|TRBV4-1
TGCGCCAGCAGCCTCGGACTAGCGGGAGAGACCCAGTACTTC
CASSLGLAGETQYF
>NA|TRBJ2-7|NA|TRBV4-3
TGCGCCAGCAGCCCCGCTGGAGGGCCACTACGTAGTGGGCAGTACTTC
CASSPAGGPLRSGQYF
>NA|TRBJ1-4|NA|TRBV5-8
TGTGCCAGCAGCTTGGGCGCAGCGGGGCTAAATGAAAAACTGTTTTTT
CASSLGAAGLNEKLFF
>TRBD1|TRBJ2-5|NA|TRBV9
TGTGCCAGCAGCGCAGGGGGCGCGACGGAGACCCAGTACTTC
CASSAGGATETQYF
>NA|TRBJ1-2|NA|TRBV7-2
TGTGCCAGCAGCTTAGAACAGTTCTATGGCTACACCTTC
CASSLEQFYGYTF
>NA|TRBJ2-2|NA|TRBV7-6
TGTGCCAGCAGCCTAGTCTCGGAGTCTACCGGGGAGCTGTTTTTT
CASSLVSESTGELFF
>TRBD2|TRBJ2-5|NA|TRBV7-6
TGTGCCAGCAGCTTAGTCGGGCTAGCGGGAGGCGGAGAGACCCAGTACTTC
CASSLVGLAGGGETQYF
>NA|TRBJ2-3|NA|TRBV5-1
TGCGCCAGCTCCAGGCAGGGAGGCCCCACAGATACGCAGTATTTT
CASSRQGGPTDTQYF
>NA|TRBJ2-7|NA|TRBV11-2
TGTGCCAGCAGAAACACAGGCTCCTACGAGCAGTACTTC
CASRNTGSYEQYF
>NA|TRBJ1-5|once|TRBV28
TGTGCCAGCAGTTCCGTGGGGGCGCATAGCAATCAGCCCCAGCATTTT
CASSSVGAHSNQPQHF
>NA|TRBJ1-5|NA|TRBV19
TGTGCCAGTAGTATCGCAGACAGGAATTATCAGCCCCAGCATTTT
CASSIADRNYQPQHF
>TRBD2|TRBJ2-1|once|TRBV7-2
TGTGCCAGCAGCACCCGGACTAGTTATGAGCAGTTCTTC
CASSTRTSYEQFF
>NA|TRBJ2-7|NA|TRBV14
TGTGCCGGCAGCCTACGTAGGGGGTACTACGAGCAGTACTTC
CAGSLRRGYYEQYF
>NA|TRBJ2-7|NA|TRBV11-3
TGTGCCAGCAGCTTTACAAGTAGCTCCTACGAGCAGTACTTC
CASSFTSSSYEQYF
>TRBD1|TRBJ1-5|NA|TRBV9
TGTGCCAGCAGCGTAGGGACAGGGGGCCGTCAGCCCCAGCATTTT
CASSVGTGGRQPQHF
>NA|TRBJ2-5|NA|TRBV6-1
TGTGCCAGCAGTGAGGTTAGAGGTTGGATGACAGAGACCCAGTACTTC
CASSEVRGWMTETQYF
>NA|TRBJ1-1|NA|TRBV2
TGTGCCAGTCCCGAGGGGCAGGGGCGGATGAACACTGAAGCTTTCTTT
CASPEGQGRMNTEAFF
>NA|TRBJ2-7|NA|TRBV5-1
TGCGCCAGCAGCTCACTCCAGGGACTGCTCTACGAGCAGTACTTC
CASSSLQGLLYEQYF
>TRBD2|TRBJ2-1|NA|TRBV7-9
TGTGCCAGCAGCTTAGGACTAGCGGGAGGGCCGGTTTGGGAGCAGTTCTTC
CASSLGLAGGPVWEQFF
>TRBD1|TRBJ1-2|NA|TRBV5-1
TGTGCCAGCAGCGGCCGGGACAGGCTTTACTATGGCTACACCTTC
CASSGRDRLYYGYTF
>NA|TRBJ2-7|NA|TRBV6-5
TGTGCCAGCAGTTATTCCGGACATTCCTACGAGCAGTACTTC
CASSYSGHSYEQYF
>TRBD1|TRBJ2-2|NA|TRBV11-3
TGTGCCAGCAGCTCGACAGGGGGCGCGACCGGGGAGCTGTTTTTT
CASSSTGGATGELFF
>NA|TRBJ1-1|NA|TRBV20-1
TGCAGCACTATCGAGAACACTGAAGCTTTCTTT
CSTIENTEAFF
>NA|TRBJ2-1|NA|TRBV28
TGTGCCAGCAGGGAAGGGAGTGAGCAGTTCTTC
CASREGSEQFF
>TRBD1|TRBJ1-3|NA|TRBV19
TGTGCCAGTAGTATCGACAGGGGTTTCTCTGGAAACACCATATATTTT
CASSIDRGFSGNTIYF
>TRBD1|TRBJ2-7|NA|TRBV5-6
TGTGCCAGCAGCCGCGACAGGGGGCGATCCTACGAGCAGTACTTC
CASSRDRGRSYEQYF
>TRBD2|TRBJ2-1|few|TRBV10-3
TGTGCCATCAGAACAGCGGGAGGACGGTACAATGAGCAGTTCTTC
CAIRTAGGRYNEQFF
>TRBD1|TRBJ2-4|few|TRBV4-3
TGCGCCAGCAGCCACTCCCTGCAACAGGGGGCTGGAAACAGTCAGTACTTC
CASSHSLQQGAGNSQYF
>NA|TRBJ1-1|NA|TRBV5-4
TGTGCCAGCTTCCGGGACAAAACCTTCACTGAAGCTTTCTTT
CASFRDKTFTEAFF
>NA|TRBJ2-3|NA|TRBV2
TGTGCCAGCAGCGTTCTGGGCATAGATACGCAGTATTTT
CASSVLGIDTQYF
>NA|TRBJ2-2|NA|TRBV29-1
TGCAGCTTCGAGGATCAAACCGGGGAGCTGTTTTTT
CSFEDQTGELFF
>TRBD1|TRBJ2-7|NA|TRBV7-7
TGTGCTAGCAGGTGGGGGGACAGGGTTGCATACGAGCAGTACTTC
CASRWGDRVAYEQYF
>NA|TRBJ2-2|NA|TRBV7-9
TGTGCCAGCAGCTTCTCTAGCGAGGGGGAGCTGTTTTTT
CASSFSSEGELFF